The sequence of this TCR beta chain was determined in a study of blood T cell repertoires in COVID-19. Authors' methods: Reference gene primer amplification in the assay estimated nucleated cell counts. Using immunoSEQ multiplex PCR, the repertoire was profiled, and TCRdb retains in-frame clones only, with some absent. V, J and clone size are taken as reported in that table, and D and trimming were inferred from the DNA itself. The sample includes 250,000 to 350,000 clones, under 85% of them seen just once. V was pared by 5 bases and J by 4 bases, with 20 bases between. CDR1 is MNHEY, CDR2 SVGEGT, per germline. The CDR3 runs to 16 residues. Enrolled during active infection, Seattle patients were then followed longitudinally.

This clonotype was sampled from a human donor with COVID-19, enrolled during active disease. The donor label of this sample is uncertain. The specimen was peripheral blood. The V call is TRBV6-2 or TRBV6-3, the J call TRBJ2-5; a weak D match, TRBD2 (6 bases). CDR3 sequence reads: CASSDRFGGGGETQYF. Here the CDR3 DNA reads TGTGCCAGCAGTGACCGGTTTGGGGGAGGTGGAGAGACCCAGTACTTC.